A selection of T cell receptor beta chains follows, all from one sample in a study of cytomegalovirus exposure and HLA in healthy donors. Only in-frame clones appear in the TCRdb table, and some are missing; sequencing was by immunoSEQ multiplex PCR. This sample yields fewer than 200,000 clones, of which more than 70% are seen a single time; approximately 1.5% belongs to the top ten. The sample taken for sequencing was PBMCs. Source of these receptors: a male donor in good health and CMV-seronegative. Both conserved end residues are part of each CDR3. The order of the fields is CDR3 protein, CDR3 DNA, J gene, V gene, D gene, clone size. A D gene is named only where the DNA matches it firmly. Clone size, where shown, is once, few, many, or a class for clones that have expanded.

CDR3: CASSQAVGDEQYF
DNA: TGCGCCAGCAGCCAAGCGGTCGGGGACGAGCAGTACTTC
J: TRBJ2-7
V: TRBV4-3
D: .
size: .

CDR3: CASKGQALLDSPLHF
DNA: TGTGCCAGCAAGGGACAGGCCCTTCTCGATTCACCCCTCCACTTT
J: TRBJ1-6
V: TRBV6-5
D: TRBD1
size: .

CDR3: CATAVGANTEAFF
DNA: TGTGCCACCGCCGTGGGGGCGAACACTGAAGCTTTCTTT
J: TRBJ1-1
V: TRBV19
D: .
size: .

CDR3: CASSLFPMNTEAFF
DNA: TGTGCCAGCAGCTTATTTCCAATGAACACTGAAGCTTTCTTT
J: TRBJ1-1
V: TRBV7-2
D: .
size: few

CDR3: CASSPAVGAQETQYF
DNA: TGTGCCAGCAGCCCGGCCGTGGGGGCACAAGAGACCCAGTACTTC
J: TRBJ2-5
V: TRBV5-4
D: .
size: .

CDR3: CASSLEIGQANWGYTF
DNA: TGTGCCAGCAGCTTGGAAATTGGACAGGCCAATTGGGGCTACACCTTC
J: TRBJ1-2
V: TRBV11-2
D: TRBD1
size: .

CDR3: CASSSQSTGTEAFF
DNA: TGCGCCAGCAGCTCTCAATCGACAGGGACTGAAGCTTTCTTT
J: TRBJ1-1
V: TRBV5-1
D: TRBD1
size: .

CDR3: CASSEGQISNQPQHF
DNA: TGTGCCAGCAGCGAGGGACAGATTAGCAATCAGCCCCAGCATTTT
J: TRBJ1-5
V: TRBV5-8
D: TRBD1
size: .

CDR3: CASSQDSGGRGDEQFF
DNA: TGCGCCAGCAGCCAAGATTCGGGCGGGAGAGGGGATGAGCAGTTCTTC
J: TRBJ2-1
V: TRBV4-3
D: TRBD2
size: .

CDR3: CASSGQVGEKLFF
DNA: TGTGCCAGCAGTGGACAGGTCGGGGAAAAACTGTTTTTT
J: TRBJ1-4
V: TRBV27
D: TRBD1
size: .

CDR3: CAISGVTRETQYF
DNA: TGTGCCATCAGTGGAGTGACTCGGGAGACCCAGTACTTC
J: TRBJ2-5
V: TRBV10-3
D: .
size: .

CDR3: CASGLGVFNEQFF
DNA: TGTGCTAGTGGTTTGGGAGTATTCAATGAGCAGTTCTTC
J: TRBJ2-1
V: TRBV12-5
D: .
size: .

CDR3: CASSLALAGDTEAFF
DNA: TGTGCCAGCAGCTTAGCGTTAGCGGGAGACACTGAAGCTTTCTTT
J: TRBJ1-1
V: TRBV7-6
D: .
size: .